These 27 T cell receptor beta chains share one sample of origin, sequenced in a study of Graves' ophthalmopathy and Graves' hyperthyroidism. RNA transcripts served as template for amplifying TCR beta CDR3 sequences. A first-round RT-PCR used HTBI primers, followed by a second-round multiplex PCR. From the multiplex PCR reads, TCRdb called clonotypes with MiXCR, one entry per CDR3 protein. The sample comprises 660,000 or so distinct CDR3 sequences, about 40% of which are singletons, and around 3.3% rests with the top ten. The sample comprised peripheral blood. The source of these receptors is an adult man with Graves' ophthalmopathy.

At least ten counts were recorded for this clonotype. This chain joins TRBV7-9 and TRBJ1-2; 9 positions agree with TRBD1. This CDR3 has 15 residues. Trimming at V came to 5 bases and at J to 4 bases, leaving 8 bases not matched to a gene. Germline V lookup: CDR1 SEHNR, CDR2 FQNEAQ (reference sequence). Written as DNA, the CDR3 is TGTGCCAGCAGCCCCGGACAGGGGAACTCCTATGGCTACACCTTC. It yields the protein CASSPGQGNSYGYTF.

About this clonotype itself: It may be a read error: a sequence one base away is much more abundant. Without the conserved terminal phenylalanine or tryptophan, this CDR3 likely stems from a read error. The V call is TRBV5-1, the J call TRBJ2-7; TRBD2 aligns across 12 bases. With V trimmed by 4 bases and J by 3 bases, 5 bases remained unmatched. The CDR3 length is 15 residues. CDR1 and CDR2 (germline): SGHRS, YFSETQ. CDR3 sequence (DNA): TGCGCCAGCAGCCCCGGGACTAGCGGGCACTACGAGCAGTACTAC. It codes for CASSPGTSGHYEQYY.

The rearrangement links TRBV9 to TRBJ2-3, with no clear D. V lost 0 bases to trimming and J lost 10 bases, with 15 bases between them. CDR1 and CDR2 from the germline V gene are SGDLS and YYNGEE. The CDR3 length is 14 residues. Written as DNA, the CDR3 is TGTGCCAGCAGCGTAGAGAACAACCCTTGGGCGCAGTATTTT. Its translation: CASSVENNPWAQYF. The full variable domain, with the rest looked up from reference TRBV9 and TRBJ2-3, is DSGVTQTPKHLITATGQRVTLRCSPRSGDLSVYWYQQSLDQGLQFLIQYYNGEERAKGNILERFSAQQFPDLHSELNLSSLELGDSALYFCASSVENNPWAQYFGPGTRLTVL.

The chain joins TRBV29-1 to TRBJ1-3; D unresolved. The germline CDR1 and CDR2 sequences are SQVTM and ANQGSEA. The CDR3 consists of 14 residues. Between the trimmed V and J ends, which lost 0 bases and 4 bases, there was a span of 10 bases. The CDR3: CSVEEAGRGNTIYF. As DNA, the CDR3 is TGCAGCGTTGAAGAGGCAGGACGAGGAAACACCATATATTTT.

This clonotype has at least ten counts. The gene calls are TRBV2 and TRBJ1-5, with D perhaps TRBD1 (5 bases). V was cut by 8 bases and J by 0 bases, with 14 bases left in between. The CDR3 covers 15 residues. Germline CDR1 SNHLY, CDR2 FYNNEI. CDR3 DNA sequence: TGTGCCAGCGGTCCGGACACCAATAGCAATCAGCCCCAGCATTTT. This translates into CASGPDTNSNQPQHF.

On this clonotype: A much larger clonotype is one base distant, so this may be a read error. This chain connects TRBV6-1 to TRBJ2-7; no clear D. Trimming left V 5 bases short and J 11 bases short, with 22 bases between. This CDR3 contains 14 residues. Germline lookup yields CDR1 MNHNS and CDR2 SASEGT. CDR3 sequence (DNA): TGTGCCAGCAGTTACTCCCCCGTGACCGGTAAGGAGTACTTC. Protein sequence: CASSYSPVTGKEYF.

This clonotype appeared many times. V and J are TRBV5-1 and TRBJ2-7, with unresolved D. V was pared by 4 bases and J by 5 bases, with 16 bases between. CDR1 SGHRS and CDR2 YFSETQ come from the germline V gene. This CDR3 comprises 14 residues. CDR3 protein: CASSLAPHIDEQYF. For the CDR3, the DNA is TGCGCCAGCAGCCTGGCCCCCCATATTGACGAGCAGTACTTC.

There are a few counts of this clonotype. The chain uses TRBV30 and TRBJ1-5, with D uncertain. CDR1 is GTSNPN and CDR2 is SVGIG in the germline V gene (reference sequence). Trimming shortened V by 2 bases and J by 4 bases, and 6 bases separated the two germline ends. This CDR3 spans 12 amino acids. The CDR3 protein is CAWSQGNQPQHF. As DNA, the CDR3 is TGTGCCTGGAGTCAAGGGAATCAGCCCCAGCATTTT.

The chain carries TRBV27 and TRBJ2-7; D gene ambiguous. Trimming removed 6 bases at V and 5 bases at J, with 17 bases between. The V gene's germline CDR1 is MNHEY and CDR2 SMNVEV (reference sequence). This CDR3 has 14 amino acids. The CDR3 spells CASRLGGWQDEQYF. The CDR3 coding sequence is TGTGCCAGCAGATTGGGTGGGTGGCAGGACGAGCAGTACTTC.

There are a few counts of this clonotype. The chain is built from TRBV9 and TRBJ2-2; 12 bases fit TRBD1. The CDR3 covers 16 residues. The trim removed 4 bases at V and 7 bases at J, leaving 8 bases unmatched. Germline assignment: CDR1 SGDLS and CDR2 YYNGEE. As DNA, the CDR3 is TGTGCCAGCAGCCCGCCGGGACAGGGGGCGAACGGGGAGCTGTTTTTT. Residues: CASSPPGQGANGELFF.

This chain joins TRBV6-1 and TRBJ2-5; 10 bases match TRBD2. The trim removed 2 bases at V and 3 bases at J, leaving 0 bases unmatched. Germline assignment: CDR1 MNHNS and CDR2 SASEGT. The CDR3 has 14 residues. CDR3 in amino acids: CASSELAGEETQYF. Here the CDR3 DNA reads TGTGCCAGCAGTGAACTAGCGGGGGAAGAGACCCAGTACTTC.

J is TRBJ1-1 and V is TRBV10-2; D is unclear. This CDR3 is 13 amino acids long. Looked up from germline, CDR1 is WSHSY and CDR2 is SAAADI. Trimming took 3 bases from V and 0 from J, leaving 5 bases between them. CDR3 DNA: TGCGCCAGCAGTGACCAGATGAACACTGAAGCTTTCTTT. As protein: CASSDQMNTEAFF.

This clonotype was detected a few times. V is TRBV14 and J is TRBJ2-4; 7 nucleotides line up with TRBD1. This CDR3 region has 12 residues. Germline V CDR1 and CDR2: SGHDN, FVKESK. Trimming removed 5 bases from V and 7 bases from J; junction bases left unmatched: 2. CDR3 in amino acids: CASSARGNIQYF. The CDR3 DNA reads TGTGCCAGCAGCGCCAGGGGGAACATTCAGTACTTC.

This clonotype has at least ten counts. The chain recombines TRBV2 with TRBJ1-4, with TRBD1 identical over 7 bases. Germline V lookup: CDR1 SNHLY, CDR2 FYNNEI. CDR3 length: 15 residues. With 3 bases clipped from V and 5 bases from J, the junction kept 6 bases outside the gene matches. Here the CDR3 DNA reads TGTGCCAGCAGTGACGGACAGGCGGCGAATGAAAAACTGTTTTTT. Amino acid sequence: CASSDGQAANEKLFF.

Points on this clonotype: A much bigger clone sits one base away, suggesting this may be a read error. J is TRBJ1-1 and V is TRBV7-2; no firm D call. This CDR3 is 14 amino acids long. The germline CDR1 and CDR2 sequences are SGHTA and FQGNSA. CDR3 DNA: TGTGCCAGCAGAAAAACGGTGGAAACCACTAAAGCTTTCTTT. Its protein product is CASRKTVETTKAFF.

This clonotype was found many times. The genes are TRBV20-1 and TRBJ2-5, with a weak D call TRBD2 (5 bases). From germline, CDR1 is DFQATT and CDR2 SNEGSKA (reference sequence). V lost 5 bases, J lost 5 bases, and 12 bases lay in between. CDR3 size: 12 residues. The DNA of the CDR3 is TGCAGTGCTGGCTTTACGGGGGAGACCCAGTACTTC. Translating gives CSAGFTGETQYF.

This clonotype has a count of ten or more. The chain joins TRBV6-5 to TRBJ1-5; 8 bases fit TRBD1. This CDR3 contains 13 residues. The V gene's germline CDR1 is MNHEY and CDR2 SVGAGI. Trimming took 6 bases from V and 5 from J; bases not matched to a gene: 3. CDR3 bases: TGTGCCAGCAGGACAGGGGCGCATCAGCCCCAGCATTTT. It yields the protein CASRTGAHQPQHF.

This clonotype came up many times. This rearrangement joins TRBV7-6 to TRBJ1-3; D is ambiguous. The CDR3 totals 14 residues. V lost 0 bases and J lost 2, with 5 bases in between. Germline values: CDR1 SGHVS, CDR2 FNYEAQ. The CDR3 loop is CASSLAPPGNTIYF. For the CDR3, the DNA is TGTGCCAGCAGCTTAGCTCCCCCTGGAAACACCATATATTTT.

This clonotype was seen at least ten times. V usage is TRBV7-8 and J usage is TRBJ1-5; D unclear. CDR3 length equals 17 residues. V was trimmed by 1 base and J by 0 bases, leaving 13 bases between them. Germline values: CDR1 SGHVS, CDR2 FQNEAQ. The CDR3 region is CASSLVSGSNSNQPQHF. For the CDR3, the DNA is TGTGCCAGCAGCTTAGTTTCGGGGTCGAATAGCAATCAGCCCCAGCATTTT.

CDR3 in amino acids: CSVGLTGETQYF. CDR3 coding DNA: TGCAGCGTCGGACTAACCGGGGAGACCCAGTACTTC. V is TRBV29-1 and J is TRBJ2-5; tentative D call: TRBD2 (6 bases). The CDR3 is made up of 12 amino acids. The germline V gene has CDR1 SQVTM and CDR2 ANQGSEA. Trimming removed 6 bases from V and 5 bases from J, with 13 bases in between.

This rearrangement joins TRBV25-1 to TRBJ1-1; 7 bases align to TRBD1. The germline V gene has CDR1 MGHDK and CDR2 SYGVNS. J lost 4 bases, V lost 6 bases, and 11 bases had no gene match. This CDR3 has 15 amino acids. CDR3 amino acids: CASSEKEAGGTEAFF. The CDR3 region has the DNA TGTGCCAGCAGCGAGAAGGAGGCAGGGGGCACTGAAGCTTTCTTT.

This clonotype has at least ten counts. The gene calls are TRBV6-4 and TRBJ2-5, with 8 bases matching TRBD2. Germline lookup yields CDR1 MRHNA and CDR2 SNTAGT. This CDR3 comprises 16 residues. The V segment lost 3 bases and the J segment 1 base; nucleotides outside the gene matches: 7. The CDR3 protein is CASSDRAGESQETQYF. The CDR3 DNA reads TGTGCCAGCAGTGATCGAGCGGGAGAGAGCCAAGAGACCCAGTACTTC.

On this clonotype itself: At one of its ends the junction is not consistent with the germline gene, which may arise from a read error. The chain links TRBV12-3 or TRBV12-4 to TRBJ2-7; a weak D match, TRBD1 (6 bases). This CDR3 is 13 amino acids long. The CDR3 coding sequence is TGTGCCGGCAGTTTGACAGGACCCGACGAGCAGTACTTC. Residues: CAGSLTGPDEQYF.

The chain's CDR3 is CSGATGLRETQYF. CDR3 DNA sequence: TGCAGTGGTGCCACAGGGTTGAGAGAGACCCAGTACTTC. The rearrangement uses TRBV20-1 and TRBJ2-5; tentatively, D is TRBD1 (6 bases). V lost 7 bases and J 4 bases, leaving 16 bases between the germline ends. Per the germline V gene, CDR1 is DFQATT and CDR2 is SNEGSKA (reference sequence). The length of the CDR3 is 13 residues.

The chain has TRBV6-5 and TRBJ1-1, with D tentatively TRBD1 (5 bases). Looked up from germline, CDR1 is MNHEY and CDR2 is SVGAGI. CDR3 length: 15 amino acids. With 5 bases removed from V and 6 bases from J, the gap between germline ends came to 19 bases. The CDR3 sequence is CASSVTGARSAEAFF. The CDR3 DNA sequence: TGTGCCAGCAGTGTCACTGGGGCTAGGTCGGCTGAAGCTTTCTTT.

This clonotype was found many times. V and J are TRBV9 and TRBJ1-4; D is unclear. The germline V and J ends were trimmed by 3 bases and 6 bases, with 6 bases remaining between them. The CDR3 contains 12 residues. Germline V CDR1 and CDR2: SGDLS, YYNGEE. The CDR3 region is CASSGQDEKLFF. The CDR3 DNA is TGTGCCAGCAGCGGGCAGGATGAAAAACTGTTTTTT.

This rearrangement joins TRBV7-9 to TRBJ2-6; TRBD1 matches 7 bases. CDR1 SEHNR and CDR2 FQNEAQ come from the germline V gene (reference sequence). CDR3 size: 16 residues. The V segment lost 2 bases and the J segment 2 bases; nucleotides outside the gene matches: 3. The CDR3 sequence: CASSLPDRAGANVLTF. The CDR3 coding sequence is TGTGCCAGCAGCTTACCCGACAGGGCTGGGGCCAACGTCCTGACTTTC.